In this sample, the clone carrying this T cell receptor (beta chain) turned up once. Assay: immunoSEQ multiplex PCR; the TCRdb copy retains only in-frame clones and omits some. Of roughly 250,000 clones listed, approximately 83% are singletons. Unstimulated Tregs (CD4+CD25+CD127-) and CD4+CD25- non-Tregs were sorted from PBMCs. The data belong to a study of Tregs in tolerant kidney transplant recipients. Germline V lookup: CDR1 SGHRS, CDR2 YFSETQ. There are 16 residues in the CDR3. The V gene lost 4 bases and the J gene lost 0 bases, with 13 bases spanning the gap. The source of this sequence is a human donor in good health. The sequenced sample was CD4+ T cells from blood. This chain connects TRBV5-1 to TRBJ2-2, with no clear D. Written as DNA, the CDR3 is TGCGCCAGCAGCCGCGGATCGGGTACGAACACCGGGGAGCTGTTTTTT. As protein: CASSRGSGTNTGELFF.